One and the same sample provided the 23 T cell receptor beta chains below, sequenced in a study of cytomegalovirus exposure and HLA in healthy donors. 60 Vbeta and 13 Jbeta primers were used in PCR. The table came from immunoSEQ multiplex PCR; TCRdb's copy has only in-frame clones and leaves some out. Here the sample spans approximately 190,000 clones, over 70% being singletons. Material: PBMCs. These receptors were obtained from a man aged 40-55 years in good health and CMV-seropositive.

As to this clone: The junction and the germline gene differ at one end; a read error may be behind it. V usage is TRBV29-1 and J usage is TRBJ2-6, with D perhaps matching TRBD1 (5 bases). This CDR3 spans 15 amino acids. The germline CDR1 and CDR2 sequences are SQVTM and ANQGSEA. The CDR3 region has the DNA TGCAGCGCCTCTACATCAGGCTCTGGGGCCAACGGCCTGACTTTC. Protein product: CSASTSGSGANGLTF.

The chain couples TRBV10-3 to TRBJ1-1; D is possibly TRBD1 (6 bases). Germline CDR1 reads ENHRY; CDR2 reads SYGVKD. V lost 8 bases, J lost 5 bases, and 9 bases lay in between. The CDR3 has 11 residues. The CDR3: CAIGGATEAFF. CDR3 DNA sequence: TGTGCCATCGGGGGGGCTACTGAAGCTTTCTTT.

The rearrangement links TRBV30 to TRBJ2-1; unclear D gene. The V end was cut by 6 bases, the J end by 9 bases, with 12 bases between. The CDR3 consists of 11 residues. CDR1 and CDR2 from the germline V gene are GTSNPN and SVGIG (reference sequence). The DNA for the CDR3 is TGTGCCTGCATCCTAGGCGGTGAGCAGTTCTTC. Translating it yields CACILGGEQFF.

The gene calls are TRBV5-1 and TRBJ1-1; 7 bases are a match to TRBD1. The trim removed 4 bases at V and 0 bases at J, leaving 9 bases unmatched. The CDR3 has 16 amino acids. From germline, CDR1 is SGHRS and CDR2 YFSETQ. The CDR3 loop reads CASSPTQGKMNTEAFF. The CDR3 region has the DNA TGCGCCAGCAGCCCCACACAGGGGAAAATGAACACTGAAGCTTTCTTT. The whole variable domain, remainder taken from reference TRBV5-1 and TRBJ1-1, is KAGVTQTPRYLIKTRGQQVTLSCSPISGHRSVSWYQQTPGQGLQFLFEYFSETQRNKGNFPGRFSGRQFSNSRSEMNVSTLELGDSALYLCASSPTQGKMNTEAFFGQGTRLTVV.

This clone was recorded only once. This rearrangement joins TRBV5-1 to TRBJ2-3; 11 positions match TRBD2. The CDR3 contains 14 residues. Germline V lookup: CDR1 SGHRS, CDR2 YFSETQ. Germline trimming cut 7 bases from V and 5 bases from J; bases unmatched to any gene: 6. CDR3 sequence (DNA): TGCGCCAGCGGTTCGGGACTAGCGGTAGATACGCAGTATTTT. It is translated as CASGSGLAVDTQYF.

J is TRBJ2-3 and V is TRBV11-2; 8 bases map to TRBD2. CDR1 is SGHAT, CDR2 FQNNGV, per germline. V lost 5 bases, J lost 4 bases, and 5 bases stayed unmatched. CDR3 length: 14 amino acids. The CDR3 region is CASSRTSISDTQYF. CDR3 nucleotide sequence: TGTGCCAGCAGCAGGACTAGCATTTCAGATACGCAGTATTTT.

The V and J genes are TRBV5-1 and TRBJ2-3, with D possibly TRBD2 on 6 matching bases. The length of the CDR3 is 14 residues. The germline V and J ends were trimmed by 3 bases and 4 bases, with 12 bases remaining between them. CDR1 SGHRS and CDR2 YFSETQ come from the germline V gene. The CDR3 reads CASSSGRLADTQYF. The CDR3 nucleotides read TGCGCCAGCAGCTCGGGGAGGTTGGCAGATACGCAGTATTTT.

This clone appeared once. The chain is built from TRBV4-1 and TRBJ2-3; 9 bases line up with TRBD1. The germline V gene encodes CDR1 MGHRA and CDR2 YSYEKL. This CDR3 is built from 15 residues. With V trimmed by 3 bases and J by 3 bases, 4 bases remained unmatched. CDR3 residues: CASSHSGTGTDTQYF. The DNA of the CDR3 is TGCGCCAGCAGCCACTCCGGGACAGGGACAGATACGCAGTATTTT.

This clone was counted a single time. The gene calls are TRBV10-3 and TRBJ1-1; TRBD1 might be the D (6 bases). The CDR3 has 12 residues. Germline V gene sequence: CDR1 ENHRY, CDR2 SYGVKD. The V gene lost 10 bases and the J gene lost 4 bases, with 13 bases spanning the gap. CDR3 sequence (DNA): TGTGCCACCGAGCAAGGGGGCACTGAAGCTTTCTTT. Translating it yields CATEQGGTEAFF.

CDR3 sequence (DNA): TGTGCCAGTAGTATACCCCGGGACAGGGTGAACACTGAAGCTTTCTTT. Protein: CASSIPRDRVNTEAFF. The V and J genes are TRBV19 and TRBJ1-1, with 9 bases that match TRBD1. Germline CDR1 is LNHDA and CDR2 is SQIVND (reference sequence). The CDR3 has 16 amino acids. With V trimmed by 2 bases and J by 0 bases, 4 bases remained unmatched.

The chain joins TRBV19 to TRBJ1-5; TRBD1 matches 9 bases. The CDR3 loop spans 14 amino acids. Germline V gene sequence: CDR1 LNHDA, CDR2 SQIVND (reference sequence). V lost 9 bases and J lost 3; bases outside the gene matches: 6. CDR3 bases: TGTGCCAGCCGGGACAGGGTAGTCAATCAGCCCCAGCATTTT. Translation: CASRDRVVNQPQHF.

This rearrangement joins TRBV27 to TRBJ2-7; maybe TRBD2 (5 bases). The germline CDR1 and CDR2 sequences are MNHEY and SMNVEV (reference sequence). V lost 2 bases and J lost 4, with 15 bases in between. This CDR3 comprises 15 residues. CDR3 nucleotide sequence: TGTGCCAGCAGTTTAAGAGGGAGCCCCGGGTACGAGCAGTACTTC. Translation gives CASSLRGSPGYEQYF.

The rearrangement uses TRBV27 and TRBJ1-1; tentative D call: TRBD1 (6 bases). Trimming removed 6 bases from V and 5 bases from J, with 19 bases in between. This CDR3 comprises 15 residues. Germline V lookup: CDR1 MNHEY, CDR2 SMNVEV (reference sequence). DNA of the CDR3: TGTGCCAGCAGGCCGGTGGGATGGGGGCGAACTGAAGCTTTCTTT. Translation gives CASRPVGWGRTEAFF.

This chain links TRBV7-8 with TRBJ1-1; D is ambiguous. This CDR3 is built from 12 residues. The germline CDR1 and CDR2 sequences are SGHVS and FQNEAQ. Trimming took 1 base from V and 5 from J, leaving 5 bases between them. The CDR3: CASSLVVTEAFF. The CDR3 DNA follows: TGTGCCAGCAGCTTAGTAGTGACTGAAGCTTTCTTT.

The V gene is TRBV12-5, the J gene TRBJ2-7; D is possibly TRBD1 (5 bases). Trimming shortened V by 4 bases and J by 2 bases, and 15 bases separated the two germline ends. The germline V gene encodes CDR1 LGHNT and CDR2 FRNRAP. There are 15 residues in the CDR3. In DNA form, the CDR3 reads TGTGCTAGTGGTTGGTCCCCTCAGGGCCCCTACGAGCAGTACTTC. The encoded protein is CASGWSPQGPYEQYF.

The gene calls are TRBV30 and TRBJ1-1; D is unclear. This CDR3 region has 13 residues. Per the germline V gene, CDR1 is GTSNPN and CDR2 is SVGIG (reference sequence). Between the trimmed V and J ends, which lost 4 bases and 5 bases, there was a span of 14 bases. CDR3 region: CAWTFNSGTEAFF. CDR3 in DNA: TGTGCCTGGACTTTTAACTCGGGAACTGAAGCTTTCTTT.

The gene calls are TRBV6-1 and TRBJ2-7; D is possibly TRBD2 (7 bases). Trimming cost V 10 bases and J 5 bases, with 24 bases left between them. This CDR3 is 15 amino acids long. Germline assignment: CDR1 MNHNS and CDR2 SASEGT. CDR3 loop: CATGAFGLGDDEQYF. The CDR3 bases are TGTGCCACGGGGGCGTTTGGACTAGGGGATGACGAGCAGTACTTC.

This clone was detected only a few times. The chain couples TRBV5-1 to TRBJ1-1, with D tentatively TRBD1 (5 bases). V shed 3 bases and J shed 0 bases, with 9 bases lying between them. Per germline, CDR1 SGHRS and CDR2 YFSETQ. The CDR3 runs to 14 residues. The CDR3 coding sequence is TGCGCCAGCAGCTCCCAGGGTATGAACACTGAAGCTTTCTTT. This codes for CASSSQGMNTEAFF.

The CDR3 spells CASKPGTVSYEQYF. In nucleotides, the CDR3 is TGCGCCAGCAAACCCGGGACAGTGTCCTACGAGCAGTACTTC. The chain recombines TRBV5-1 with TRBJ2-7; 7 nucleotides match TRBD1. CDR3 size: 14 residues. After removal of 6 bases from V and 1 base from J, the junction contained 7 bases not matched to a gene. Germline CDR1 and CDR2: SGHRS and YFSETQ.

This clone appeared once. V is TRBV7-8 and J is TRBJ1-3; TRBD1 aligns across 10 bases. CDR3 length: 16 amino acids. After removal of 4 bases from V and 1 base from J, the junction contained 4 bases not matched to a gene. Germline CDR1 and CDR2: SGHVS and FQNEAQ. The CDR3 loop is CASSSDRGLSGNTIYF. CDR3 coding DNA: TGTGCCAGCAGCTCAGACAGGGGGCTTTCTGGAAACACCATATATTTT.

This chain links TRBV29-1 with TRBJ2-5; a possible D gene is TRBD1 (6 bases). Germline V lookup: CDR1 SQVTM, CDR2 ANQGSEA. V was cut by 4 bases and J by 5 bases, with 14 bases left in between. The length of the CDR3 is 13 residues. The CDR3 reads CSVGQGQGETQYF. The DNA of the CDR3 is TGCAGCGTTGGCCAGGGTCAGGGGGAGACCCAGTACTTC. Based on the CDR3 plus reference TRBV29-1 and TRBJ2-5, the full variable domain is SAVISQKPSRDICQRGTSLTIQCQVDSQVTMMFWYRQQPGQSLTLIATANQGSEATYESGFVIDKFPISRPNLTFSTLTVSNMSPEDSSIYLCSVGQGQGETQYFGPGTRLLVL.

The chain uses TRBV6-5 and TRBJ1-4; 8 nucleotides agree with TRBD1. J gave up 5 bases and V 6 bases, and 8 bases lay outside the gene matches. The CDR3 runs to 15 residues. Germline CDR1 and CDR2: MNHEY and SVGAGI. The CDR3 loop is CASRTDRGGNEKLFF. As DNA, the CDR3 is TGTGCCAGCAGGACCGACAGGGGAGGGAATGAAAAACTGTTTTTT.

The chain carries TRBV7-9 and TRBJ2-3; 12 positions agree with TRBD2. Trimming took 7 bases from V and 4 from J; bases not matched to a gene: 15. CDR1 and CDR2 (germline): SEHNR, FQNEAQ (reference sequence). The CDR3 sequence is 18 residues long. This CDR3 reads CASTSSASSGRAPDTQYF. DNA for the CDR3: TGTGCCAGCACCTCCTCGGCCTCTAGCGGGAGGGCCCCAGATACGCAGTATTTT.